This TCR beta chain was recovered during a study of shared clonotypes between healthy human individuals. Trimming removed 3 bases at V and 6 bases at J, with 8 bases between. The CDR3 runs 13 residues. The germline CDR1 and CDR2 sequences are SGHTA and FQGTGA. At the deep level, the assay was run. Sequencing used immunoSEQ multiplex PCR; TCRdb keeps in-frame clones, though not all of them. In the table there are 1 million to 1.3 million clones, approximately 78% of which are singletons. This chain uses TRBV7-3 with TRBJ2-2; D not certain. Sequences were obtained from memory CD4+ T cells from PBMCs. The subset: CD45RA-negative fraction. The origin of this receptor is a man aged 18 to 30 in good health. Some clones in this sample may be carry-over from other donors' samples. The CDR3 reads CASSFSRAGELFF. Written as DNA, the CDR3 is TGTGCCAGCAGCTTCAGTCGTGCCGGGGAGCTGTTTTTT.